The clone carrying this TCR beta chain is a singleton in its sample. This table comes from immunoSEQ multiplex PCR, and its TCRdb copy is limited to in-frame clones, with some not included. The sample has under 300,000 clones; over 65% are singletons. These data come from a study of blood T cell repertoires in COVID-19. Germline lookup yields CDR1 SGDLS and CDR2 YYNGEE. This CDR3 spans 15 amino acids. V was trimmed by 6 bases and J by 3 bases, leaving 15 bases between them. The V call is TRBV9, the J call TRBJ1-4, with D uncertain. The clonotype was recovered from a man in his fifties or sixties who had recovered from COVID-19. Sequencing used peripheral blood. CDR3 residues: CASNPGANANEKLFF. The CDR3 DNA reads as TGTGCCAGCAACCCAGGCGCGAATGCTAATGAAAAACTGTTTTTT.